The 13 T cell receptor beta chains reported below all come from one sample, sequenced in a study of T cells after yellow fever vaccination. TCRdb re-called the 5' RACE reads with MiXCR, one entry per CDR3 protein. The table lists some 99,000 distinct CDR3 sequences, around 5.5% of them singletons. The material was CD8+ T cells sorted from PBMCs, obtained 10 days after the yellow fever booster vaccination. All receptors come from a man in his late teens or twenties who received the YFV17D yellow fever vaccine.

The chain recombines TRBV6-6 with TRBJ2-7, with TRBD1 as a possible D gene (6 bases). The germline V gene has CDR1 MNHNY and CDR2 SVGAGI (reference sequence). This CDR3 is built from 13 residues. V was clipped by 6 bases and J by 3 bases, with 12 bases between them. The CDR3 loop is CASRGRGDYEQYV. CDR3 nucleotide sequence: TGTGCCAGCAGGGGCAGGGGCGACTACGAGCAGTACGTC.

This clonotype was counted a few times. The chain has TRBV10-3 and TRBJ2-1; D could derive from TRBD1 or TRBD2 (5 bases each). The germline CDR1 and CDR2 sequences are ENHRY and SYGVKD. V lost 2 bases, J lost 2 bases, and 10 bases lay in between. The CDR3 has 15 residues. As DNA, the CDR3 is TGTGCCATCAGTGAGACCGGGACCCCCTACAATGAGCAGTTCTTC. Its protein is CAISETGTPYNEQFF.

This clonotype was picked up many times. The chain carries TRBV12-3 or TRBV12-4 and TRBJ2-2; D remains ambiguous. The V end lost 0 bases, the J end lost 6 bases, and 8 bases lay between the germline ends. This CDR3 contains 14 residues. As DNA, the CDR3 is TGTGCCAGCAGTTTAGCGGTCCAGCCCGGGGAGCTGTTTTTT. Its protein product is CASSLAVQPGELFF.

At least ten counts were recorded for this clonotype. This chain uses TRBV15 with TRBJ2-1, with 7 bases fitting TRBD1. J gave up 5 bases and V 0 bases, and 4 bases lay outside the gene matches. Germline loops: CDR1 LNHNV, CDR2 YYDKDF (reference sequence). The CDR3 loop spans 15 amino acids. The CDR3 sequence is CATSRDRGGHNEQFF. In DNA form, the CDR3 reads TGTGCCACCAGCAGAGATCGAGGGGGCCACAATGAGCAGTTCTTC. Variable domain in full (rest from reference TRBV15 and TRBJ2-1): DAMVIQNPRYQVTQFGKPVTLSCSQTLNHNVMYWYQQKSSQAPKLLFHYYDKDFNNEADTPDNFQSRRPNTSFCFLDIRSPGLGDTAMYLCATSRDRGGHNEQFFGPGTRLTVL.

The sample holds a few counts of this clonotype. The V gene is TRBV5-1, the J gene TRBJ2-7, with 7 bases lining up with TRBD1. From germline, CDR1 is SGHRS and CDR2 YFSETQ. V was clipped by 0 bases and J by 4 bases; unmatched bases: 4. The CDR3 runs 14 residues. The DNA of the CDR3 is TGCGCCAGCAGCTTGGCTAGGGGGCGATACGAGCAGTACGTC. It is translated as CASSLARGRYEQYV.

This clonotype was seen a few times. This chain links TRBV4-1 with TRBJ2-7, with a weak D call TRBD1 (6 bases). Germline-derived CDR1 and CDR2 are MGHRA and YSYEKL. CDR3 length equals 14 residues. The V and J ends lost 1 base and 4 bases respectively, with 11 bases between them. The chain's CDR3 is CASSQVPGEYEQYF. As DNA, the CDR3 is TGCGCCAGCAGCCAAGTGCCAGGGGAGTACGAGCAGTACTTC.

The genes are TRBV10-3 and TRBJ2-3, with D possibly being TRBD2 (5 bases). This CDR3 is built from 16 residues. The V and J ends lost 4 bases and 2 bases respectively, with 16 bases between them. The germline CDR1 and CDR2 sequences are ENHRY and SYGVKD. This CDR3 reads CAISGNRGQNTDTQYF. For the CDR3, the DNA is TGTGCCATCAGTGGGAACAGAGGGCAGAACACAGATACGCAGTATTTT.

This clonotype has more than one count but fewer than ten. The chain links TRBV7-9 to TRBJ1-6; D remains ambiguous. The CDR3 has 18 residues. V lost 5 bases to trimming and J lost 2 bases, with 19 bases between them. Germline CDR1 and CDR2: SEHNR and FQNEAQ (reference sequence). CDR3 sequence reads: CASSRKGGDGPYNSPLHF. As DNA, the CDR3 is TGTGCCAGCAGCCGGAAGGGAGGCGACGGCCCCTATAATTCACCCCTCCACTTT.

This clonotype was detected only a few times. This chain joins TRBV7-2 and TRBJ2-7; no clear D. Germline CDR1 reads SGHTA; CDR2 reads FQGNSA. This CDR3 comprises 13 residues. Trimming shortened V by 5 bases and J by 3 bases, and 11 bases separated the two germline ends. In nucleotides, the CDR3 is TGTGCCAGCAGCCCCTGGGGTGGCTACGAGCAGTACTTC. The encoded protein is CASSPWGGYEQYF.

This clonotype was observed a few times. The chain links TRBV20-1 to TRBJ2-1; D not resolved. The germline V and J ends were trimmed by 0 bases and 0 bases, with 18 bases remaining between them. The CDR3 has 18 residues. Germline CDR1 DFQATT, CDR2 SNEGSKA (reference sequence). The chain's CDR3 is CSARDGKILSSSYNEQFF. CDR3 coding DNA: TGCAGTGCTAGAGATGGAAAAATTTTGTCGAGCTCCTACAATGAGCAGTTCTTC.

This clonotype was counted a few times. V is TRBV6-5 and J is TRBJ2-7, with unresolved D. Germline assignment: CDR1 MNHEY and CDR2 SVGAGI. Deletions cut 3 bases from V and 0 bases from J, with 9 bases between. The CDR3 covers 14 residues. CDR3 bases: TGTGCCAGCAGTTATGGGCAGAACTCCTACGAGCAGTACTTC. Its protein product is CASSYGQNSYEQYF.

This clonotype showed up many times. The CDR3 region is CASTPARGYSPLHF. For the CDR3, the DNA is TGTGCCAGCACCCCAGCCAGGGGGTACTCACCCCTCCACTTT. The chain combines TRBV6-2 or TRBV6-3 with TRBJ1-6; 7 positions match TRBD1. V was pared by 7 bases and J by 10 bases, with 10 bases of the junction left unmatched. CDR3 size: 14 residues. Germline loops: CDR1 MNHEY, CDR2 SVGEGT.

There are a few counts of this clonotype. V is TRBV10-3 and J is TRBJ2-2, with 7 positions matching TRBD1. The junction had 4 bases not matched to a gene; V was cut back by 4 bases and J by 5 bases. CDR1 ENHRY and CDR2 SYGVKD come from the germline V gene. The CDR3 has 14 amino acids. DNA of the CDR3: TGTGCCATCAGTGGACAGGGAAATACCGGGGAGCTGTTTTTT. Its protein product is CAISGQGNTGELFF.